This paragraph covers one T cell receptor (beta chain) sequence. What it binds is not known. The data are from a study of T cell responses to AZD1222 COVID-19 vaccine. Study outcomes and limitations: Repertoire samples came only from after the peak T cell response.

Repertoires were generated with immunoSEQ multiplex PCR, while TCRdb's copy carries only in-frame clones and drops some. The sample holds about 120,000 clones, about 89% seen once. Germline values: CDR1 SGHVS, CDR2 FQNEAQ. The CDR3 has 15 amino acids. V shed 0 bases and J shed 8 bases, with 16 bases lying between them. The clonotype originates from an adult who received the AZD1222 COVID-19 vaccine. The chain recombines TRBV7-8 with TRBJ1-1; TRBD1 is a possible D gene (6 bases). Sequencing used peripheral blood, obtained 28 days after the second AZD1222 dose. CDR3 sequence (DNA): TGTGCCAGCAGCTTAGCCTGGAGCAGGGGTCGCGAAGCTTTCTTT. Its protein product is CASSLAWSRGREAFF. The full variable domain, completed using reference TRBV7-8 and TRBJ1-1, is GAGVSQSPRYKVAKRGQDVALRCDPISGHVSLFWYQQALGQGPEFLTYFQNEAQLDKSGLPSDRFFAERPEGSVSTLKIQRTQQEDSAVYLCASSLAWSRGREAFFGQGTRLTVV.